This TCR beta chain was obtained from a study of blood T cells in healthy people across ages (dated by TCRdb to the mid-2010s). Describing the broader study: Template switching captured roughly one uniquely barcoded TCR beta cDNA molecule per two T cells in model experiments. The donors were divided into four age groups: young (average around 15 years), middle-aged (about 39), aged (approximately 64) and long-lived (around 87). Using deep sequencing normalized with unique cDNA molecular identifiers, the study measured how TCR beta repertoire diversity changes with age. To avoid experimental bias, donors of different ages were distributed randomly across sequencing lanes. Two additional independent replicas of 1 million unique cDNA reads from the same blood draw were analyzed for two donors (one aged 18 to 30 and one aged 80 or older). Overall study results and their limits: Total diversity estimates from one million sequenced T cells were considered lower bounds and underestimates. As age increased, observed TCR beta diversity per million T cells dropped in a roughly linear way, and a significant reduction was already evident by age about 36. Conclusive comparison of naive and antigen-experienced compartments was prevented by the profiling of bulk unsorted PBMCs. Compared with the aged group, the long-lived group had more naive CD4+ T cells, fewer expanded clones and increased TCR diversity, a pattern suggesting age selection. There was a strong correlation between observed TCR beta diversity and the percentage of naive T cells measured by flow cytometry. Because the CMV infection status of the donors was unknown, age-related changes in expanded clonotypes may potentially have been confounded.

Systemically healthy Caucasian individuals from Russia, some 36 in total and aged about 6 to 100 years, were included as donors. Roughly 11 milliliters of peripheral blood were drawn from each donor into EDTA-treated Vacutainer tubes. PBMCs were isolated by Ficoll-Paque density-gradient centrifugation, with at least 7 million obtained per sample. Trizol reagent was used to extract total RNA from the PBMCs, yielding at least 6 micrograms per sample. For every donor, an aliquot of PBMCs went through flow cytometry to measure the percentages of naive CD45RAhigh/CD27high T cells. The method behind the library was 5' RACE. These reads were obtained on an Illumina HiSeq 2500. A second PCR of about 6 to 11 cycles was run with a J-beta primer mix and a sample-barcoded 5' primer. Each TCR beta cDNA molecule received a unique molecular identifier from a template-switch 5' adaptor carrying 12 random nucleotides. Each sample yielded at least 3 million CDR3-containing paired-end reads. All of the RNA was converted into first-strand cDNA using the Mint cDNA synthesis kit, with a TRBC-specific oligonucleotide serving as the primer. Following uracil-DNA glycosylase treatment, a first 18-cycle PCR with universal primers M1SS and BC2_uni_R was performed on all cDNA. The study's processing was this. For normalization, 1 million high-quality reads, each with a distinct molecular identifier, were randomly selected from each sample. Reads sharing molecular identifiers were discarded rather than binned into consensus sequences. CDR3 identification, clonotype clustering and error correction used MiTCR with a Q25 quality threshold and the strictest error-elimination algorithm. A nonparametric unseen species model using Euler transformation provided a lower-bound estimate of total TCR beta diversity. The public sequencing data were trimmed at Q25 with fastp and processed into clonotypes with MiXCR by TCRdb, which kept only in-frame beta chains. Every distinct CDR3 protein forms one entry, paired with its most common genes and DNA. The V and J calls were not made by the authors but by TCRdb's processing. Present in this sample are roughly 570,000 distinct CDR3 sequences, 27% of which were seen just once. The ten largest make up 18% of the sample.

This clonotype has a handful of counts. The antigen this receptor binds is unknown. Base qualities are not at hand, and no much larger clone is one base apart. The source material was blood. The sequence was collected from a woman in her 70s in good health.

The CDR3 region reads CASSPRAKNTEAFF. The sequence in DNA is TGTGCCAGCAGCCCTAGAGCGAAGAACACTGAAGCTTTCTTT. The rearranged chain carries TRBV14 and TRBJ1-1, with no D gene named confidently. CDR1 and CDR2 are drawn from the germline V gene: SGHDN, FVKESK. V and J lose 4 bases and 1 base, and a span of 10 bases separates them. From the cysteine through the phenylalanine, the CDR3 covers 14 amino acids. Only CDR3 DNA remains: 42 bases, in frame from the first base.